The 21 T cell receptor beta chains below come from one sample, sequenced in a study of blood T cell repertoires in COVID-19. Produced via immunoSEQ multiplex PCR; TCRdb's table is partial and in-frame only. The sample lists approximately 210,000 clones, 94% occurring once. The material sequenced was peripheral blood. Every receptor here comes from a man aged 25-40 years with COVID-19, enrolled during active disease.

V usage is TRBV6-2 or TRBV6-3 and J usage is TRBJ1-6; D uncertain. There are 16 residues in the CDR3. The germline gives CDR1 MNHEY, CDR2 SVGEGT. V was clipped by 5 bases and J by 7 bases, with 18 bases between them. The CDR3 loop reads CASSPSFRPENSPLHF. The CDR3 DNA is TGTGCCAGCAGTCCCTCCTTTAGGCCGGAGAATTCACCCCTCCACTTT.

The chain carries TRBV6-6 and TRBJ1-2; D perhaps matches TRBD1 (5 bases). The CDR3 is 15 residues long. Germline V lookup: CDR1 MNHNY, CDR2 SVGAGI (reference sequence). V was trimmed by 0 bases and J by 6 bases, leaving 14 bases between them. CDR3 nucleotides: TGTGCCAGCAGTTACTCGTCCGGGGGTTTAAATGGCTACACCTTC. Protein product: CASSYSSGGLNGYTF.

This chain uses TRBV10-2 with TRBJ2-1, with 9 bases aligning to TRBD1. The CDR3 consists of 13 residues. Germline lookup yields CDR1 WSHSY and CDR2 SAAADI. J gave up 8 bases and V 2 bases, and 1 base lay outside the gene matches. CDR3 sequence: CASSETGGHEQFF. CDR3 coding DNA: TGCGCCAGCAGTGAGACAGGGGGCCATGAGCAGTTCTTC.

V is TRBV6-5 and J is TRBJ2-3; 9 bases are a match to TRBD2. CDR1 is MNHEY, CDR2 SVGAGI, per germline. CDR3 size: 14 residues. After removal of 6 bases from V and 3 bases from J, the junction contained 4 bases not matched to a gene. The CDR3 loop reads CASRTRGGTDTQYF. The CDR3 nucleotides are TGTGCCAGCAGAACGCGGGGGGGTACAGATACGCAGTATTTT.

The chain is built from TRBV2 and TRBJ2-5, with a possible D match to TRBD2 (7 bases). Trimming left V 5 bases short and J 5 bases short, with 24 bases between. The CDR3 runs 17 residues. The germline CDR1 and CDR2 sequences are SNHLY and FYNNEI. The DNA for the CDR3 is TGTGCCAGCAGTCTACTCGGGGGGCAAAATGGGTTCGAGACCCAGTACTTC. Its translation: CASSLLGGQNGFETQYF.

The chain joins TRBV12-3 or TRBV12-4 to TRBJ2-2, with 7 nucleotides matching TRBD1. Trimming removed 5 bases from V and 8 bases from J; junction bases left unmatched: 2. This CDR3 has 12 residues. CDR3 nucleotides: TGTGCCAGCAGTCGACAGGGTGGGGAGCTGTTTTTT. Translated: CASSRQGGELFF.

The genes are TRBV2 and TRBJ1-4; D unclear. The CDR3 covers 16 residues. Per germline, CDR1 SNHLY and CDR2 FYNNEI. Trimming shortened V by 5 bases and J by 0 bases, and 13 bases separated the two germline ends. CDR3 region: CASSPNRVATNEKLFF. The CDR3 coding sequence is TGTGCCAGCAGTCCCAACAGAGTTGCAACTAATGAAAAACTGTTTTTT.

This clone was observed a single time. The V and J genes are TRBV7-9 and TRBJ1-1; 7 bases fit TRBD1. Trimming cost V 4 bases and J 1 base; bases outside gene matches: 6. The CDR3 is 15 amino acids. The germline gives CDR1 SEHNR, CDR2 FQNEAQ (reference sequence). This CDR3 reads CASSSRQGPNTEAFF. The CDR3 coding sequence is TGTGCCAGCAGCTCACGACAGGGACCGAACACTGAAGCTTTCTTT.

The CDR3 DNA reads as TGTGCCAGCAGCTTGACTCAGGGCAAAAACATTCAGTACTTC. Translating gives CASSLTQGKNIQYF. V gene TRBV5-6 combines with J gene TRBJ2-4; D possibly corresponds to TRBD1 (5 bases). Germline-derived CDR1 and CDR2 are SGHDT and YYEEEE. V lost 1 base and J 3 bases, leaving 8 bases between the germline ends. The CDR3 has 14 residues.

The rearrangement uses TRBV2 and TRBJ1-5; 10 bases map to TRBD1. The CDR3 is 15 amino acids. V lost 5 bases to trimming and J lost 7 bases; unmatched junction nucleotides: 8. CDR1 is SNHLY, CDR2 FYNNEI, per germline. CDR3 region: CASSRSGTGVQPQHF. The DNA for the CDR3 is TGTGCCAGCAGTCGGAGCGGGACAGGGGTCCAGCCCCAGCATTTT.

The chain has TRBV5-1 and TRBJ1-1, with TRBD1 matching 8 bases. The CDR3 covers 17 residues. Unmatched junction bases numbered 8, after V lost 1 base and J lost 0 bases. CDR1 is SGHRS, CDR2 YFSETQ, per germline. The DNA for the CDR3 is TGCGCCAGCAGCTTGACACCTGGACAGGGATTGAACACTGAAGCTTTCTTT. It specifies CASSLTPGQGLNTEAFF. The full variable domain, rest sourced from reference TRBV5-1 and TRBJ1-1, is KAGVTQTPRYLIKTRGQQVTLSCSPISGHRSVSWYQQTPGQGLQFLFEYFSETQRNKGNFPGRFSGRQFSNSRSEMNVSTLELGDSALYLCASSLTPGQGLNTEAFFGQGTRLTVV.

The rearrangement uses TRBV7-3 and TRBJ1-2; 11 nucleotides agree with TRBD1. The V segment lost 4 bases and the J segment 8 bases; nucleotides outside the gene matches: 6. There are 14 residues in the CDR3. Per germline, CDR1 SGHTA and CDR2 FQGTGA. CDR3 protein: CASSSGQGAGGYTF. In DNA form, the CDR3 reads TGTGCCAGCAGCTCCGGACAGGGGGCTGGCGGCTACACCTTC. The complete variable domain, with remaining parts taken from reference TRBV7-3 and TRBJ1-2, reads GAGVSQTPSNKVTEKGKYVELRCDPISGHTALYWYRQSLGQGPEFLIYFQGTGAADDSGLPNDRFFAVRPEGSVSTLKIQRTERGDSAVYLCASSSGQGAGGYTFGSGTRLTVV.

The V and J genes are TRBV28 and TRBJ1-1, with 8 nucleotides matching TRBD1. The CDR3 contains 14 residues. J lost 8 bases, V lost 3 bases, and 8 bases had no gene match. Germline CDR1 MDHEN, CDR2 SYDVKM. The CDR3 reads CASSFRTGSPEAFF. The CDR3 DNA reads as TGTGCCAGCAGTTTCCGGACAGGGTCCCCCGAAGCTTTCTTT.

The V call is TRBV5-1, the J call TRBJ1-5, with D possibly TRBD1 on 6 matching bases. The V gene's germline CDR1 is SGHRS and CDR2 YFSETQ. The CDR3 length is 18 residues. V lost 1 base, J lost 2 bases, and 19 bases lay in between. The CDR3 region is CASSLLPGGAIGNQPQHF. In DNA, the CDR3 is TGCGCCAGCAGCTTGCTCCCGGGGGGCGCGATCGGCAATCAGCCCCAGCATTTT.

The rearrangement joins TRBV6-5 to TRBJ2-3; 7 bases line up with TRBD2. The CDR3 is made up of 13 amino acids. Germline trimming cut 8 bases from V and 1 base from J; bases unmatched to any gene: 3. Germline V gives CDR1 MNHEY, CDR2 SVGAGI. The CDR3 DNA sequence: TGTGCCAGCGGGGCGGGGGGCACAGATACGCAGTATTTT. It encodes CASGAGGTDTQYF.

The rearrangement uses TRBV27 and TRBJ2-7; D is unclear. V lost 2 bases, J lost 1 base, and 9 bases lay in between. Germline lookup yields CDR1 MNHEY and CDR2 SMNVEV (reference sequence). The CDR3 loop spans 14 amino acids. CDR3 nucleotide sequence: TGTGCCAGCAGTTTAACCTGGCAATCCTACGAGCAGTACTTC. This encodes CASSLTWQSYEQYF.

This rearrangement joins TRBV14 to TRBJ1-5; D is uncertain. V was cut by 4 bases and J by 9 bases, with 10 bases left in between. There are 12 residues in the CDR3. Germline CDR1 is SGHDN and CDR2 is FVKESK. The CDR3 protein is CASSRTGRPQHF. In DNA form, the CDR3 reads TGTGCCAGCAGCCGTACCGGTCGGCCCCAGCATTTT. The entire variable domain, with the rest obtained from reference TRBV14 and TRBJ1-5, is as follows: EAGVTQFPSHSVIEKGQTVTLRCDPISGHDNLYWYRRVMGKEIKFLLHFVKESKQDESGMPNNRFLAERTGGTYSTLKVQPAELEDSGVYFCASSRTGRPQHFGDGTRLSIL.

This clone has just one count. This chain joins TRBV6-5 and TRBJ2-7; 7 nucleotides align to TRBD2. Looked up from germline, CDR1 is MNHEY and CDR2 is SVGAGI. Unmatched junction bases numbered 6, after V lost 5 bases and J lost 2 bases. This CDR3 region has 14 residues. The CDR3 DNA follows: TGTGCCAGCAGTACGGGACTACAAGCCTACGAGCAGTACTTC. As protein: CASSTGLQAYEQYF.

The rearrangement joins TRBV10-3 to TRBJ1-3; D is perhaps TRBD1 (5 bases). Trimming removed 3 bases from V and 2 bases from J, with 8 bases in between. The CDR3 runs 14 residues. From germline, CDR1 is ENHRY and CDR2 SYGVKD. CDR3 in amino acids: CAISDGGAGNTIYF. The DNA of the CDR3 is TGTGCCATCAGTGACGGGGGAGCTGGAAACACCATATATTTT.

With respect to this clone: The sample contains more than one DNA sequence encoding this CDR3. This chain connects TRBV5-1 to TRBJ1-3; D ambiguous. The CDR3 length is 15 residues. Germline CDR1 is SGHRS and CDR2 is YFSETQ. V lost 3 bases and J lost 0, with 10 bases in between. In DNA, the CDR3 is TGCGCCAGCAGCTCCTTGGGAGACTCTGGAAACACCATATATTTT. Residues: CASSSLGDSGNTIYF.

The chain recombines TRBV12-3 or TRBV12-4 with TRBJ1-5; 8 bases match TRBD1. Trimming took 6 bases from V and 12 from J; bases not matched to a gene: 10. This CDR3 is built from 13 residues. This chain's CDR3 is CASSFSGGRFQHF. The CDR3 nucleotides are TGTGCCAGCAGCTTTTCAGGGGGCCGGTTCCAGCATTTT.